Here is one T cell receptor beta chain with its context. As yet, its antigen is unknown. This sample was included in a study of OX40 agonist ivuxolimab in advanced cancers. On the study more broadly: Ivuxolimab was delivered to patients intravenously every 2 weeks at doses spanning 0.01 to 10 mg/kg.

The CDR3 covers 16 residues. CDR1 is SGHNT, CDR2 YYREEE, per germline (reference sequence). The V segment lost 4 bases and the J segment 2 bases; nucleotides outside the gene matches: 9. Libraries were prepared by immunoSEQ multiplex PCR; TCRdb keeps only in-frame clonotypes and omits some of them. The sample yields under 80,000 clones, approximately 86% seen once. Study-level points and caveats: Low normalized T-cell clonal expansion also characterized some of the nonresponders. Within 6 weeks, CD4+ and CD8+ blood T cells expanded clonally at 0.1 to 3.0 mg/kg.

The clonotype originates from an adult with an advanced solid tumor such as melanoma, head and neck, liver or kidney cancer. The specimen was CD4+ or CD8+ T cells sorted from blood, collected in a trial of the OX40 agonist ivuxolimab. The rearrangement links TRBV5-4 to TRBJ2-5, with 9 bases identical to TRBD1. This CDR3 reads CASSPGEDRGQETQYF. For the CDR3, the DNA is TGTGCCAGCAGCCCGGGGGAGGACAGGGGTCAAGAGACCCAGTACTTC. Using reference TRBV5-4 and TRBJ2-5 for the parts outside the CDR3, the full variable domain is ETGVTQSPTHLIKTRGQQVTLRCSSQSGHNTVSWYQQALGQGPQFIFQYYREEENGRGNFPPRFSGLQFPNYSSELNVNALELDDSALYLCASSPGEDRGQETQYFGPGTRLLVL.